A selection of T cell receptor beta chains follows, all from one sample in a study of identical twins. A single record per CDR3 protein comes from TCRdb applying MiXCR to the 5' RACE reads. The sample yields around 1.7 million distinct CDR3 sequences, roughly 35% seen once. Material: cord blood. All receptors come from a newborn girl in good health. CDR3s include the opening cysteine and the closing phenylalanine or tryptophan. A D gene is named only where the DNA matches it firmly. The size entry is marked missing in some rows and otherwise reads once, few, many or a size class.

TGCAGTGCTAGAGTGGGCGGGAGGGCCCAGGGCGAGCAGTACTTC,CSARVGGRAQGEQYF,TRBD2,TRBV20-1,-,TRBJ2-7
TGTGCCAGCAGCTTAGGAGGAGGGGGAGCGGAGACCCAGTACTTC,CASSLGGGGAETQYF,-,TRBV7-9,few,TRBJ2-5
TGTGCCAGCAGACCGGACAGGGGATACACTGAAGCTTTCTTT,CASRPDRGYTEAFF,TRBD1,TRBV12-3/TRBV12-4,-,TRBJ1-1
TGCGCCAGCAGCCAAACAATCCCTGAAAAACTGTTTTTT,CASSQTIPEKLFF,-,TRBV4-1,few,TRBJ1-4
TGTGCCACCAGTAGGTCGGGGGGTGACAATGAGCAGTTCTTC,CATSRSGGDNEQFF,TRBD2,TRBV24-1,few,TRBJ2-1
TGTGCCAGCAGTTTAAGTCGCAGCCACACCTACGAGCAGTACTTC,CASSLSRSHTYEQYF,-,TRBV12-3/TRBV12-4,few,TRBJ2-7
TGTGCCAGCAGCCCCATTGGGTATAGAGCGGGAGGGCCTCAACCCTACGAGCAGTACTTC,CASSPIGYRAGGPQPYEQYF,TRBD2,TRBV28,-,TRBJ2-7
TGTGCCAGTATTGGCTATCCGAATCTGATCGGTGACTATGGCTACACCTTC,CASIGYPNLIGDYGYTF,-,TRBV6-1,-,TRBJ1-2
TGTGCCAGTAAGGATTTGGACTTGGGGGCCAAAAACATTCAGTACTTC,CASKDLDLGAKNIQYF,-,TRBV2,few,TRBJ2-4
TGTGCCACCAGTGATTTATCGACTAGCGGGTACTCCTACAATGAGCAGTACTTC,CATSDLSTSGYSYNEQYF,TRBD2,TRBV24-1,-,TRBJ2-7
TGTGCCAGCAGTGAAAGGGCCGAGCAGTACTTC,CASSERAEQYF,-,TRBV6-1,-,TRBJ2-7
TGTGCCAGCAGCTTAGTGGGTAGCGGGAGTGAGACCCAGTACTTC,CASSLVGSGSETQYF,TRBD2,TRBV7-8,few,TRBJ2-5
TGTGCCAGCAGTGCGACAGGGCTCGGAGAAAAACTGTTTTTT,CASSATGLGEKLFF,TRBD1,TRBV25-1,many,TRBJ1-4
TGTGCCAGCGGGGGGCGAGCTTTCAGCACAGATACGCAGTATTTT,CASGGRAFSTDTQYF,-,TRBV6-1,-,TRBJ2-3
TGTGCCAGCAGCGCCCGCAGTTTCTCTGGGGCCAACGTCCTGACTTTC,CASSARSFSGANVLTF,-,TRBV9,-,TRBJ2-6
TGTGCCAGCAGTGAACGGGGATCGGGCACTGAAGCTTTCTTT,CASSERGSGTEAFF,-,TRBV2,-,TRBJ1-1
TGTGCCATCAGTGAGTCCGGCTTCCGCGGGGGGGCCAAGACCCAGTTCTTC,CAISESGFRGGAKTQFF,TRBD2,TRBV10-3,once,TRBJ2-1
TGTGCCAGCAGTCCCGGGACTAGCGGCTACGAGCAGTACTTC,CASSPGTSGYEQYF,TRBD2,TRBV18,many,TRBJ2-7
TGTGCCAGTAGGAAGACCGGGACGGGGAAGCCCCAGCATTTT,CASRKTGTGKPQHF,-,TRBV19,once,TRBJ1-5
TGTGCCACCAGTGATTCTCCGGGACTAGCGGGAGAGGAGACCCAGTACTTC,CATSDSPGLAGEETQYF,TRBD2,TRBV24-1,few,TRBJ2-5
TGTGCCAGCAGCTTGGGGGCCGAGGGAGAAAAACTGTTTTTT,CASSLGAEGEKLFF,-,TRBV13,many,TRBJ1-4
TGTGCCAGCAGTCCCGGGACAGGGCTCGAGCAGTACTTC,CASSPGTGLEQYF,TRBD1,TRBV28,-,TRBJ2-7
TGTGCCAGCAGCCATCTCCAAACAGGGGGCCGGGGCTACACCTTC,CASSHLQTGGRGYTF,TRBD1,TRBV13,few,TRBJ1-2
TGCAGTGCTGTCCGGGACACCTACGAGCAGTACTTC,CSAVRDTYEQYF,-,TRBV20-1,few,TRBJ2-7
TGTGCTAGTGGTCTCGGGACAGGGGCCTCCTACGAGCAGTACTTC,CASGLGTGASYEQYF,TRBD1,TRBV12-5,-,TRBJ2-7
TGCAGTGCTAGGGGGGGCCCATCCTACAATGAGCAGTACTTC,CSARGGPSYNEQYF,-,TRBV20-1,once,TRBJ2-7
TGTGCCAGCAATGGACTAGTGAATGAGCAGTTCTTC,CASNGLVNEQFF,TRBD2,TRBV7-2,few,TRBJ2-1
TGTGCCAGCAGCTCTCAGGCGAACACTGAAGCTTTCTTT,CASSSQANTEAFF,-,TRBV7-9,many,TRBJ1-1
TGTGCCAGCAGTCGGACAGGGATCGACACTGAAGCTTTCTTT,CASSRTGIDTEAFF,TRBD1,TRBV6-1,-,TRBJ1-1